A single T cell receptor (beta chain) is shown here with its context. Its antigen remains unidentified. RNA transcripts provided the source from which TCR beta CDR3 regions were amplified. The TCR CDR3 first-round RT-PCR relied on the HTBI primer set. Via MiXCR, TCRdb re-called the multiplex PCR reads, giving one row per CDR3 protein. This table has about 400,000 distinct CDR3 sequences, 15% appearing once. This sample stems from a study of T cells in Graves' hyperthyroidism and ophthalmopathy. Study-level points and caveats: The blood repertoire included most of the expanded thyroid clonotypes above 0.001.

This receptor was taken from a woman between 25 and 40 years old with Graves' hyperthyroidism. Source material: blood.

The CDR3 region has the DNA TGTGCCAGCAGTCGGGCCCTGGACAGGTCTAACTATGGCTACACCTTC. As protein: CASSRALDRSNYGYTF. V and J are TRBV6-1 and TRBJ1-2; 7 nucleotides match TRBD1. CDR1 is MNHNS and CDR2 is SASEGT in the germline V gene. The CDR3 is made up of 16 amino acids. J was trimmed by 0 bases and V by 5 bases; bases with no gene match: 9.